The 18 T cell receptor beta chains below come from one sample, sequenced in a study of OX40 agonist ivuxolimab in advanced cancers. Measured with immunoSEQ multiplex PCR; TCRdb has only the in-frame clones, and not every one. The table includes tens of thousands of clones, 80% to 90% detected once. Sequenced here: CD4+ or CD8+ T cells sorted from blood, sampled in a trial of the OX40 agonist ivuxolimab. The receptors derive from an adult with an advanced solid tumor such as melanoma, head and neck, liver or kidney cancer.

The CDR3 reads CASSPRGRNSPLHF. The CDR3 coding sequence is TGTGCCAGCAGCCCTAGAGGCCGTAATTCACCCCTCCACTTT. The chain uses TRBV11-3 and TRBJ1-6, with no clear D. The V end was cut by 5 bases, the J end by 6 bases, with 11 bases between. This CDR3 spans 14 amino acids. Germline V gives CDR1 SGHNT, CDR2 YENEEA. The full variable domain, rest sourced from reference TRBV11-3 and TRBJ1-6, is EAGVVQSPRYKIIEKKQPVAFWCNPISGHNTLYWYLQNLGQGPELLIRYENEEAVDDSQLPKDRFSAERLKGVDSTLKIQPAELGDSAVYLCASSPRGRNSPLHFGNGTRLTVT.

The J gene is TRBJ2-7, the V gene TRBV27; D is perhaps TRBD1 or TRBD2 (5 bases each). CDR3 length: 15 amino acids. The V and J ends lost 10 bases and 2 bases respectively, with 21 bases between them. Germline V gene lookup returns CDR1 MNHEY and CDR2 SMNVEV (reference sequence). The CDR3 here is CATKDGGALPYEQYF. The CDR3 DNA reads TGTGCCACCAAAGATGGGGGAGCCTTACCCTACGAGCAGTACTTC.

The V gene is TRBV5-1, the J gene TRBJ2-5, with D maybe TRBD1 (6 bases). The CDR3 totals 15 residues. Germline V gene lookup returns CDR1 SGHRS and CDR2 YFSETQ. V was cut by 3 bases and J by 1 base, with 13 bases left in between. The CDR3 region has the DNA TGCGCCAGCAGCTCCTCCGGGACACCCCAAGAGACCCAGTACTTC. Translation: CASSSSGTPQETQYF.

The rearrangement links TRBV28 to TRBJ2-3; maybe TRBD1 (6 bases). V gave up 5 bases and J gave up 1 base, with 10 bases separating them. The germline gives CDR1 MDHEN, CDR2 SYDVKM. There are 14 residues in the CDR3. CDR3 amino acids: CASSTGQRTDTQYF. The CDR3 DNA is TGTGCCAGCAGTACTGGACAGCGCACAGATACGCAGTATTTT. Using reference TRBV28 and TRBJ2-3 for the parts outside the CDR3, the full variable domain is DVKVTQSSRYLVKRTGEKVFLECVQDMDHENMFWYRQDPGLGLRLIYFSYDVKMKEKGDIPEGYSVSREKKERFSLILESASTNQTSMYLCASSTGQRTDTQYFGPGTRLTVL.

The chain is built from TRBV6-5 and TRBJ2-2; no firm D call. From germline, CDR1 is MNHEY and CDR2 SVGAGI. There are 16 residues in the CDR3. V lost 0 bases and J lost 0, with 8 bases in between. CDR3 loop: CASSYSTHANTGELFF. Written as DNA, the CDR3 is TGTGCCAGCAGTTACTCGACCCACGCGAACACCGGGGAGCTGTTTTTT.

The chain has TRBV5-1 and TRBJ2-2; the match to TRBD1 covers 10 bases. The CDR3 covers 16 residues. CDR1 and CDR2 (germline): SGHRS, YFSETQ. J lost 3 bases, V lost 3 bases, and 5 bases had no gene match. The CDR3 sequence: CASSSGQGFDTGELFF. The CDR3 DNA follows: TGCGCCAGCAGCTCGGGACAGGGGTTTGACACCGGGGAGCTGTTTTTT.

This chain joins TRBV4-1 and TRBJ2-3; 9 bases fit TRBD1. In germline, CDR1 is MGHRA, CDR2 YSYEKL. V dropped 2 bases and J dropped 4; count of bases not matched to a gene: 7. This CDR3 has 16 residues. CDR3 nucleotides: TGCGCCAGCAGCCAACCCGGACAGGGGAGCCCAGATACGCAGTATTTT. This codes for CASSQPGQGSPDTQYF.

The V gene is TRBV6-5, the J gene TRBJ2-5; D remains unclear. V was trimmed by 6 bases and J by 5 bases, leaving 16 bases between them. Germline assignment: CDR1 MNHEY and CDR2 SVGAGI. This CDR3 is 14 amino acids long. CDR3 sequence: CASSQGPNGETQYF. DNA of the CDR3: TGTGCCAGCAGCCAAGGGCCTAATGGGGAGACCCAGTACTTC.

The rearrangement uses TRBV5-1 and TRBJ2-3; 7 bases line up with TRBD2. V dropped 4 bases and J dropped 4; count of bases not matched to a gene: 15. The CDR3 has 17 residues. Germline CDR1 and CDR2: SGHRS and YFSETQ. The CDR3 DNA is TGCGCCAGCAGCGCCGGGGCCGGCGGGGGTCGAGCAGATACGCAGTATTTT. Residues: CASSAGAGGGRADTQYF.

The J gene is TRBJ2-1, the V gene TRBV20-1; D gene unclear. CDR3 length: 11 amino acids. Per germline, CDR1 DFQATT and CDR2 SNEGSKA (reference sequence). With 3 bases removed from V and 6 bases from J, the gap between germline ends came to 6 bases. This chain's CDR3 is CSASPTNEQFF. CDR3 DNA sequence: TGCAGTGCTAGCCCTACCAATGAGCAGTTCTTC.

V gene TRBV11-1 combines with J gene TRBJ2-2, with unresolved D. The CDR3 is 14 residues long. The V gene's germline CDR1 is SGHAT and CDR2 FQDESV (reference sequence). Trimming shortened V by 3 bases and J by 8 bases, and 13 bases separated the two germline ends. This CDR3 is CASSFLGRPGELFF. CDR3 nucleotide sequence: TGTGCCAGCAGCTTTCTGGGAAGGCCAGGGGAGCTGTTTTTT.

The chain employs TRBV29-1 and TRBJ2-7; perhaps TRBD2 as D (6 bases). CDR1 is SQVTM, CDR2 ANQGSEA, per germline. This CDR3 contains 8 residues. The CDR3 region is CRGNEQYF. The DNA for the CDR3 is TGCCGGGGGAACGAGCAGTACTTC.

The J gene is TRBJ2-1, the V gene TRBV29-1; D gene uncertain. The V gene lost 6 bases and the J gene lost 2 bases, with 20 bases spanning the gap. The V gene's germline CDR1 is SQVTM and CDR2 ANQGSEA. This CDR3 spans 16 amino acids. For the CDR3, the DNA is TGCAGCGTCGATGGAGTTATGCCCTCGGCCTACAATGAGCAGTTCTTC. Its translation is CSVDGVMPSAYNEQFF.

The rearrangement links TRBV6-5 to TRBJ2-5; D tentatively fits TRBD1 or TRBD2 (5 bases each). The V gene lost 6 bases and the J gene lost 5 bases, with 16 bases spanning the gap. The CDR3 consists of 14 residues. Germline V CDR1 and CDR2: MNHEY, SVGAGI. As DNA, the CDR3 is TGTGCCAGCAGGTCGGGACCCCCGAGGGAGACCCAGTACTTC. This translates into CASRSGPPRETQYF.

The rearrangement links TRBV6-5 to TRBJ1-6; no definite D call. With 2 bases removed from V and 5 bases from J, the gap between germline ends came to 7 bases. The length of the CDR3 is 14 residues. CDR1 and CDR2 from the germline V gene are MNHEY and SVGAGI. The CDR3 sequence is CASSYTQNNSPLHF. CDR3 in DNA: TGTGCCAGCAGTTACACACAGAATAATTCACCCCTCCACTTT.

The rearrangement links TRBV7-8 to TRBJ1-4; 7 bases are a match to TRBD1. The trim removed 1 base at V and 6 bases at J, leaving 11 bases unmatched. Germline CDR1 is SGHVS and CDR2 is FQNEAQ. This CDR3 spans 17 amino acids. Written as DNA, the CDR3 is TGTGCCAGCAGCTTAGGACAGGGAAGCTTGAGCGATGAAAAACTGTTTTTT. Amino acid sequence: CASSLGQGSLSDEKLFF.

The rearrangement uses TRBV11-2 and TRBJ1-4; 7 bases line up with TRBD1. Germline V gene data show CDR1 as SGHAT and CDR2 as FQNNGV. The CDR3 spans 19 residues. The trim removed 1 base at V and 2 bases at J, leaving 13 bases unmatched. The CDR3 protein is CASSLALLGGRRTNEKLFF. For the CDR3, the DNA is TGTGCCAGCAGCTTAGCATTGTTAGGGGGCCGTCGGACTAATGAAAAACTGTTTTTT. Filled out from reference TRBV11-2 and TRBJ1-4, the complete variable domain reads EAGVAQSPRYKIIEKRQSVAFWCNPISGHATLYWYQQILGQGPKLLIQFQNNGVVDDSQLPKDRFSAERLKGVDSTLKIQPAKLEDSAVYLCASSLALLGGRRTNEKLFFGSGTQLSVL.

CDR3 sequence reads: CASRILGDTQYF. Here the CDR3 DNA reads TGTGCCAGCAGGATCCTGGGAGATACGCAGTATTTT. The V gene is TRBV2, the J gene TRBJ2-3; no clear D gene. The CDR3 covers 12 residues. The V end was cut by 6 bases, the J end by 5 bases, with 9 bases between. The germline gives CDR1 SNHLY, CDR2 FYNNEI.